What follows are 5 T cell receptor beta chains derived from one specimen sequenced in a study of early stage breast cancer tumors. Profiled with immunoSEQ multiplex PCR; TCRdb holds only in-frame clones, not every one. The sample yields 45,000 to 65,000 clones, about three quarters seen once. Sample: blood. Receptors were obtained from a person aged 40-50 years with breast cancer.

The chain recombines TRBV10-2 with TRBJ2-2, with 7 bases matching TRBD2. The length of the CDR3 is 16 residues. V was clipped by 3 bases and J by 2 bases; unmatched bases: 6. Germline CDR1 and CDR2: WSHSY and SAAADI. The CDR3 nucleotides read TGCGCCAGCAGTGATTGGGGGGGGATCAACACCGGGGAGCTGTTTTTT. Its translation is CASSDWGGINTGELFF.

The CDR3 loop reads CSATLLAAPLHNEQFF. In DNA form, the CDR3 reads TGCAGCGCTACGTTGTTAGCGGCCCCTCTTCACAATGAGCAGTTCTTC. The chain employs TRBV29-1 and TRBJ2-1; the D gene is possibly TRBD2 (6 bases). The V end lost 7 bases, the J end lost 5 bases, and 24 bases lay between the germline ends. CDR3 length: 16 residues. Germline V gene data show CDR1 as SQVTM and CDR2 as ANQGSEA.

The chain employs TRBV5-8 and TRBJ1-5, with D possibly being TRBD1 (5 bases). CDR1 and CDR2 (germline): SGHTS, YDEGEE. The V gene lost 0 bases and the J gene lost 7 bases, with 11 bases spanning the gap. This CDR3 comprises 14 residues. The CDR3 is CASSLGRVHQPQHF. The CDR3 nucleotides read TGTGCCAGCAGCTTGGGCAGGGTCCACCAGCCCCAGCATTTT.

The V gene is TRBV9, the J gene TRBJ1-2; 12 positions match TRBD1. The germline V gene has CDR1 SGDLS and CDR2 YYNGEE. CDR3 length equals 14 residues. J lost 6 bases, V lost 7 bases, and 7 bases had no gene match. The CDR3 DNA sequence: TGTGCCAGCGGCCGGGACAGGGGGCCCCATGGCTACACCTTC. It is translated as CASGRDRGPHGYTF.

The chain couples TRBV6-5 to TRBJ1-1; tentatively, D is TRBD1 (5 bases). Germline V gives CDR1 MNHEY, CDR2 SVGAGI. Between the trimmed V and J ends, which lost 6 bases and 3 bases, there was a span of 11 bases. The CDR3 is 13 residues long. This chain's CDR3 is CASRRGGYTEAFF. The DNA of the CDR3 is TGTGCCAGCAGGCGGGGGGGGTACACTGAAGCTTTCTTT.